These 25 T cell receptor beta chains came from one sample sequenced in a study of T cells after yellow fever vaccination. TCRdb recomputed calls from the 5' RACE reads with MiXCR, one row per CDR3 protein. The repertoire holds 300,000 to 400,000 distinct CDR3 sequences, with around 12% as singletons. The sequencing here drew on CD4+ T cells sorted from PBMCs, taken 15 days after the yellow fever booster vaccination. All receptors derive from a man between 18 and 35 years old who received the YFV17D yellow fever vaccine.

The chain carries TRBV3-1 and TRBJ2-1; tentatively, D is TRBD2 (6 bases). The germline V and J ends were trimmed by 4 bases and 4 bases, with 11 bases remaining between them. CDR3 size: 14 residues. CDR1 is LGHDT, CDR2 YNNKEL, per germline (reference sequence). The CDR3: CASSPVAAYNEQFF. The DNA for the CDR3 is TGTGCCAGCAGCCCAGTAGCGGCTTACAATGAGCAGTTCTTC.

This clonotype was counted a few times. The chain uses TRBV2 and TRBJ2-5, with D perhaps TRBD2 (5 bases). The V gene lost 3 bases and the J gene lost 4 bases, with 12 bases spanning the gap. The CDR3 covers 14 residues. Germline V gene sequence: CDR1 SNHLY, CDR2 FYNNEI. CDR3 nucleotides: TGTGCCAGCAGTGAGGGTGAGGGTGCAGAGACCCAGTACTTC. Its protein product is CASSEGEGAETQYF. Drawing the rest from reference TRBV2 and TRBJ2-5, the complete variable domain is EPEVTQTPSHQVTQMGQEVILRCVPISNHLYFYWYRQILGQKVEFLVSFYNNEISEKSEIFDDQFSVERPDGSNFTLKIRSTKLEDSAMYFCASSEGEGAETQYFGPGTRLLVL.

The chain carries TRBV7-9 and TRBJ1-1, with D possibly being TRBD1 (5 bases). Germline lookup yields CDR1 SEHNR and CDR2 FQNEAQ (reference sequence). V lost 7 bases and J 7 bases, leaving 16 bases between the germline ends. CDR3 length: 13 amino acids. CDR3 amino acids: CASIIGGAGEAFF. In DNA form, the CDR3 reads TGTGCCAGCATCATAGGAGGGGCTGGTGAAGCTTTCTTT.

The genes are TRBV25-1 and TRBJ2-7, with D perhaps matching TRBD1 or TRBD2 (6 bases each). The germline CDR1 and CDR2 sequences are MGHDK and SYGVNS. CDR3 length equals 14 residues. Trimming shortened V by 4 bases and J by 6 bases, and 16 bases separated the two germline ends. As DNA, the CDR3 is TGTGCCAGCAGTGTGGAGGGGGGCCGCCTCGAGCAGTACTTC. Its translation is CASSVEGGRLEQYF.

CDR3 loop: CASSSPPWRAVETQYF. The CDR3 coding sequence is TGTGCCAGCAGCTCTCCCCCGTGGAGGGCTGTAGAGACCCAGTACTTC. The chain recombines TRBV7-6 with TRBJ2-5, with D perhaps TRBD2 (6 bases). Germline CDR1 and CDR2: SGHVS and FNYEAQ. Between the trimmed V and J ends, which lost 4 bases and 4 bases, there was a span of 19 bases. CDR3 length equals 16 residues.

The rearrangement links TRBV15 to TRBJ1-4; D is unclear. The CDR3 length is 14 residues. Per germline, CDR1 LNHNV and CDR2 YYDKDF (reference sequence). V shed 8 bases and J shed 0 bases, with 10 bases lying between them. CDR3 amino acids: CATGRGATNEKLFF. The DNA for the CDR3 is TGTGCCACCGGCCGGGGAGCAACTAATGAAAAACTGTTTTTT.

This clonotype was seen ten or more times. The V gene is TRBV18, the J gene TRBJ2-1; 9 positions match TRBD2. The CDR3 is made up of 15 amino acids. V trimming: 3 bases; J trimming: 6 bases; junction bases outside the gene matches: 6. Per the germline V gene, CDR1 is KGHSH and CDR2 is LQKENI. For the CDR3, the DNA is TGTGCCAGCTCACCTCCTGGAGCGGGGGGCAATGAGCAGTTCTTC. The encoded protein is CASSPPGAGGNEQFF.

The rearrangement links TRBV10-3 to TRBJ2-7; TRBD1 might be the D (5 bases). This CDR3 comprises 12 residues. The V gene lost 8 bases and the J gene lost 7 bases, with 15 bases spanning the gap. The germline V gene has CDR1 ENHRY and CDR2 SYGVKD. The CDR3 here is CAIQGSGIEQYF. The DNA of the CDR3 is TGTGCCATCCAGGGATCAGGGATAGAGCAGTACTTC.

This clonotype was recorded many times. This chain uses TRBV5-1 with TRBJ2-1; D remains unclear. Trimming removed 2 bases at V and 5 bases at J, with 8 bases between. The germline V gene has CDR1 SGHRS and CDR2 YFSETQ. CDR3 length: 13 residues. CDR3 in amino acids: CASSFGQNNEQFF. For the CDR3, the DNA is TGCGCCAGCAGCTTCGGGCAGAACAATGAGCAGTTCTTC.

J is TRBJ1-5 and V is TRBV9, with D uncertain. This CDR3 region has 10 residues. Germline lookup yields CDR1 SGDLS and CDR2 YYNGEE. The ends were cut back, 10 bases at V and 6 bases at J, with 8 bases in the middle. Here the CDR3 DNA reads TGTGCCGGCCTGGGTCAGCCCCAGCATTTT. Translation: CAGLGQPQHF.

V gene TRBV20-1 combines with J gene TRBJ2-7, with D hard to call. Germline V gives CDR1 DFQATT, CDR2 SNEGSKA (reference sequence). The V end lost 1 base, the J end lost 6 bases, and 10 bases lay between the germline ends. The CDR3 is 12 amino acids. CDR3 loop: CSARVIPREQYV. The CDR3 DNA is TGCAGTGCTAGAGTAATTCCCCGCGAGCAGTACGTC.

The chain uses TRBV11-2 and TRBJ2-7; D unclear. The V end lost 4 bases, the J end lost 4 bases, and 5 bases lay between the germline ends. Germline CDR1 and CDR2: SGHAT and FQNNGV. This CDR3 has 11 residues. CDR3 sequence (DNA): TGTGCCAGCAGCTACGGGTACGAGCAGTACGTC. Translation: CASSYGYEQYV.

V gene TRBV6-1 combines with J gene TRBJ1-2, with 7 positions matching TRBD1. Trimming at V came to 4 bases and at J to 3 bases, leaving 14 bases not matched to a gene. The V gene's germline CDR1 is MNHNS and CDR2 SASEGT. This CDR3 is built from 17 residues. The CDR3 reads CASSAQRGGGPYYGYTF. CDR3 sequence (DNA): TGTGCCAGCAGTGCTCAGCGGGGAGGGGGCCCCTACTATGGCTACACCTTC.

Note on this clonotype: One end of the junction is discordant with germline, which a read error may explain. The chain carries TRBV7-6 and TRBJ2-5, with 8 nucleotides matching TRBD2. CDR1 SGHVS and CDR2 FNYEAQ come from the germline V gene. CDR3 size: 14 residues. DNA of the CDR3: TGTGCCTGCAGCAGAACTAGCGGCTGGGAGACCCAGTACTTC. It encodes CACSRTSGWETQYF.

This clonotype was picked up many times. The gene calls are TRBV5-1 and TRBJ1-2, with unresolved D. Per germline, CDR1 SGHRS and CDR2 YFSETQ. This CDR3 has 14 residues. Between the trimmed V and J ends, which lost 2 bases and 2 bases, there was a span of 10 bases. The CDR3 DNA reads TGCGCCAGCAGCTTCGAGACGCCGAACTATGGCTACACCTTC. It codes for CASSFETPNYGYTF. Looking up the rest from reference TRBV5-1 and TRBJ1-2 gives the full variable domain: KAGVTQTPRYLIKTRGQQVTLSCSPISGHRSVSWYQQTPGQGLQFLFEYFSETQRNKGNFPGRFSGRQFSNSRSEMNVSTLELGDSALYLCASSFETPNYGYTFGSGTRLTVV.

In this sample, this clonotype turned up many times. This sequence joins TRBV20-1 and TRBJ1-2; D not resolved. Germline assignment: CDR1 DFQATT and CDR2 SNEGSKA (reference sequence). The length of the CDR3 is 14 residues. Trimming took 1 base from V and 3 from J, leaving 12 bases between them. The CDR3 loop is CSARAGFSHYGYTF. The CDR3 DNA is TGCAGTGCTAGAGCCGGGTTTAGTCACTATGGCTACACCTTC.

The chain couples TRBV7-2 to TRBJ1-2; TRBD1 aligns across 9 bases. The germline CDR1 and CDR2 sequences are SGHTA and FQGNSA. There are 14 residues in the CDR3. After removal of 5 bases from V and 8 bases from J, the junction contained 9 bases not matched to a gene. CDR3 in DNA: TGTGCCAGCAGCCTATCGGGACAGGGCCACGGCTACACCTTC. Encoded protein: CASSLSGQGHGYTF.

The genes are TRBV7-9 and TRBJ2-6, with D perhaps matching TRBD1 (6 bases). Trimming pared 4 bases from V and 0 bases from J, leaving 16 bases between. The V gene's germline CDR1 is SEHNR and CDR2 FQNEAQ (reference sequence). The CDR3 contains 18 residues. The CDR3 DNA sequence: TGTGCCAGCAGCTCCAGGGGAATGGGAAGCTCTGGGGCCAACGTCCTGACTTTC. Translating it yields CASSSRGMGSSGANVLTF. The full variable domain, in which reference TRBV7-9 and TRBJ2-6 provide the parts outside the CDR3, is DTGVSQNPRHKITKRGQNVTFRCDPISEHNRLYWYRQTLGQGPEFLTYFQNEAQLEKSRLLSDRFSAERPKGSFSTLEIQRTEQGDSAMYLCASSSRGMGSSGANVLTFGAGSRLTVL.

This rearrangement joins TRBV11-2 to TRBJ2-2; D is perhaps TRBD2 (6 bases). The V end was cut by 0 bases, the J end by 4 bases, with 9 bases between. Germline CDR1 and CDR2: SGHAT and FQNNGV. This CDR3 is 15 amino acids long. CDR3 loop: CASSLDGTFTGELFF. As DNA, the CDR3 is TGTGCCAGCAGCTTAGACGGGACTTTCACCGGGGAGCTGTTTTTT.

This clonotype was observed a few times. The chain links TRBV15 to TRBJ2-7, with unresolved D. Germline V gives CDR1 LNHNV, CDR2 YYDKDF (reference sequence). Trimming took 6 bases from V and 1 from J, leaving 10 bases between them. The CDR3 consists of 13 residues. The CDR3 bases are TGTGCCACCAGTCATGACACGTCCTACGAGCAGTACTTC. This gives the protein CATSHDTSYEQYF. The full variable domain, with the rest looked up from reference TRBV15 and TRBJ2-7, is DAMVIQNPRYQVTQFGKPVTLSCSQTLNHNVMYWYQQKSSQAPKLLFHYYDKDFNNEADTPDNFQSRRPNTSFCFLDIRSPGLGDTAMYLCATSHDTSYEQYFGPGTRLTVT.

This clonotype was seen repeatedly, ten times or more. This chain uses TRBV12-3 or TRBV12-4 with TRBJ2-7; D may be TRBD2 (5 bases). The CDR3 extends over 14 amino acids. The V end lost 1 base, the J end lost 0 bases, and 7 bases lay between the germline ends. The CDR3 here is CASSLGGSSYEQYF. DNA for the CDR3: TGTGCCAGCAGTTTAGGTGGGAGCTCCTACGAGCAGTACTTC.

Only a few counts were recorded for this clonotype. V gene TRBV19 combines with J gene TRBJ1-5; no clear D. The length of the CDR3 is 16 residues. Germline loops: CDR1 LNHDA, CDR2 SQIVND (reference sequence). Trimming cost V 1 base and J 3 bases, with 13 bases left between them. The CDR3 region has the DNA TGTGCCAGTAGTATAGCCCCGGGAAGGTTCAATCAGCCCCAGCATTTT. Its protein is CASSIAPGRFNQPQHF.

The rearrangement uses TRBV10-3 and TRBJ1-5; D is undetermined. Germline values: CDR1 ENHRY, CDR2 SYGVKD. This CDR3 is built from 13 residues. The V gene lost 10 bases and the J gene lost 2 bases, with 12 bases spanning the gap. This CDR3 is CASTGEGNQPQHF. CDR3 DNA sequence: TGTGCCAGTACCGGGGAGGGCAATCAGCCCCAGCATTTT.

This clonotype was recorded many times. The chain uses TRBV7-6 and TRBJ2-3, with unresolved D. V lost 5 bases and J lost 2, with 11 bases in between. Germline lookup yields CDR1 SGHVS and CDR2 FNYEAQ. The CDR3 is 14 amino acids. CDR3 amino acids: CASSPDSYTDTQYF. Written as DNA, the CDR3 is TGTGCCAGCAGCCCAGACTCGTACACAGATACGCAGTATTTT.

This clonotype came up a few times. The chain employs TRBV7-9 and TRBJ2-3, with 8 bases identical to TRBD2. With 8 bases clipped from V and 6 bases from J, the junction kept 13 bases outside the gene matches. Per the germline V gene, CDR1 is SEHNR and CDR2 is FQNEAQ (reference sequence). CDR3 length: 15 residues. The CDR3 DNA reads as TGTGCCAGCTCATTATCGGGGGGGCTATCCGATACGCAGTATTTT. Amino acid sequence: CASSLSGGLSDTQYF.